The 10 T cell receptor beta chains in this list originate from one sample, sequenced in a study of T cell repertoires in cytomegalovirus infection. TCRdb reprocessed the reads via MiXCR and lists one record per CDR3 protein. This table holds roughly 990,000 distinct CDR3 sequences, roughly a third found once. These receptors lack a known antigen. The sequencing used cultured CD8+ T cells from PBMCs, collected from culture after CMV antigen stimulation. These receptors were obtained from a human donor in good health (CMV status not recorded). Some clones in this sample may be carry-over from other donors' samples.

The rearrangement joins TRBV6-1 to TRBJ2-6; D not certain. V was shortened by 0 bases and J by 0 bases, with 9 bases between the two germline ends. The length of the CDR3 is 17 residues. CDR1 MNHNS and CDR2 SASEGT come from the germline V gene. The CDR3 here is CASSEARPISGANVLTF. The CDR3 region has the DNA TGTGCCAGCAGTGAAGCGCGACCGATCTCTGGGGCCAACGTCCTGACTTTC.

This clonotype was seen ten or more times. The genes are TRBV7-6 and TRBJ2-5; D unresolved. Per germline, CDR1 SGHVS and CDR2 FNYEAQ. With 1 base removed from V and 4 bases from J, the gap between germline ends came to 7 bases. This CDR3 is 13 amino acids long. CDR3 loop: CASSLVLRETQYF. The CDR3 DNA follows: TGTGCCAGCAGCTTAGTGCTTAGAGAGACCCAGTACTTC.

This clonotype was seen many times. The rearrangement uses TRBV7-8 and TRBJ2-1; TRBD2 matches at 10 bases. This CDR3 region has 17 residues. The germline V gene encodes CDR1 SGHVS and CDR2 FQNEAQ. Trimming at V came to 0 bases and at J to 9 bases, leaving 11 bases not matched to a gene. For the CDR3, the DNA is TGTGCCAGCAGCTTAGCGGAGGCACTAGCGGGGCTGGTTGAGCAGTTCTTC. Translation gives CASSLAEALAGLVEQFF.

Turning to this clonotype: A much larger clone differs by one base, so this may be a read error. The CDR3 bases are TGTACCATCAGCCCAACTGGGGGGGAGCGGCAGCCCCAGCATTTT. It encodes CTISPTGGERQPQHF. The V and J genes are TRBV10-3 and TRBJ1-5, with a tentative D call TRBD1 (5 bases). Germline V lookup: CDR1 ENHRY, CDR2 SYGVKD. The length of the CDR3 is 15 residues.

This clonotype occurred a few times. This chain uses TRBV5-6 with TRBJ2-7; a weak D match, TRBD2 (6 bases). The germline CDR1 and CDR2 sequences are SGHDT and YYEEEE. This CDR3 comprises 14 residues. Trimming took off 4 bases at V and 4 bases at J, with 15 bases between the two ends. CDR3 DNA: TGTGCCAGCAGCCGACGGGGGACGGCTTACGAGCAGTACGTC. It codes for CASSRRGTAYEQYV.

The CDR3 loop reads CAISELEGLAGVRGANVLTF. The CDR3 bases are TGTGCCATCAGTGAGTTGGAGGGACTAGCGGGGGTACGAGGGGCCAACGTCCTGACTTTC. The chain combines TRBV10-3 with TRBJ2-6, with 14 bases that match TRBD2. The germline V gene encodes CDR1 ENHRY and CDR2 SYGVKD. V was clipped by 1 base and J by 4 bases; unmatched bases: 9. The CDR3 totals 20 residues.

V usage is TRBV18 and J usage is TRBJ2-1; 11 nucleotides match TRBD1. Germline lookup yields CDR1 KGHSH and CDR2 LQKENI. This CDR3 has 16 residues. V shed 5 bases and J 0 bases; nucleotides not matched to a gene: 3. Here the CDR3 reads CASSRTGGYSYNEQFF. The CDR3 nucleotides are TGTGCCAGCTCAAGGACAGGGGGCTACTCCTACAATGAGCAGTTCTTC.

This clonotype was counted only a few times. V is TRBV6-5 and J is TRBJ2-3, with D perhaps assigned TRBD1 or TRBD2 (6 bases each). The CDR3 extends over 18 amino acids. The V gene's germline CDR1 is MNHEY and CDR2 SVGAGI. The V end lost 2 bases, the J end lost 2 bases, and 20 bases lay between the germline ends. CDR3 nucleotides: TGTGCCAGCAGTTACGGCCCGTGGGGGGCTGAAGACACAGATACGCAGTATTTT. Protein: CASSYGPWGAEDTDTQYF.

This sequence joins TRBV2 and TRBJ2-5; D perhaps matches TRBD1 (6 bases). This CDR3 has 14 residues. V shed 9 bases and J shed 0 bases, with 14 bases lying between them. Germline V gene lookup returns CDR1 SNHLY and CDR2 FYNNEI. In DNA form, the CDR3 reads TGTGCCAGTCATTTAGGGGGTTACCAAGAGACCCAGTACTTC. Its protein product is CASHLGGYQETQYF.

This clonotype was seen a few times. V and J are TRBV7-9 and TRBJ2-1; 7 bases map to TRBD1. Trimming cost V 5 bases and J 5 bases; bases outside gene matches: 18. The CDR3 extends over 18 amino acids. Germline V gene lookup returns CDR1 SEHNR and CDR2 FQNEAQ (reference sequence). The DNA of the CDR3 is TGTGCCAGCAGCCTCGACGCAGCCGCGACAGGGAGTCACAATGAGCAGTTCTTC. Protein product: CASSLDAAATGSHNEQFF.